These T cell receptor beta chains were read from a single sample in a study of CXCR3-negative and CXCR3-positive naive CD8 T cells. TCRdb reprocessed the 5' RACE reads and stores each CDR3 protein as one record, lacking DNA. The sample features about 90,000 distinct CDR3 sequences, with around 0.82% in its top ten. Sequencing was carried out using naive CXCR3+ CD8+ T cells from blood. All receptors derive from a human donor in good health. Some clones in this sample may be carry-over from other donors' samples. Each CDR3 is given with its conserved first and last residue.

j_gene,v_gene,len,CDR3aa
TRBJ2-7,TRBV20-1,13,CSVKDRNEGEQYF
TRBJ2-1,TRBV7-9,13,CASSFIVDNEQFF
TRBJ2-7,TRBV6-5,15,CASSYGHPSSYEQYF
TRBJ1-1,TRBV7-8,14,CASRLSRGNTEAFF
TRBJ1-1,TRBV20-1,14,CSASMGQSIREAFF
TRBJ1-2,TRBV5-1,14,CASSLDPGVGGYTF
TRBJ1-1,TRBV28,15,CASSAYRAVNTEAFF
TRBJ1-1,TRBV4-3,15,CASSQTIAKAPEAFF
TRBJ2-2,TRBV29-1,16,CSVIRLEGSNTGELFF
TRBJ2-3,TRBV6-1,15,CASSDGGLGTDTQYF
TRBJ2-1,TRBV28,11,CATRDGSKGAF
TRBJ2-5,TRBV7-2,15,CASSFFSGGLETQYF
TRBJ2-3,TRBV12-3/TRBV12-4,16,CASSPPRGPVPDTQYF
TRBJ2-3,TRBV29-1,16,CSVEEAREGSGDTQYF
TRBJ2-1,TRBV4-1,12,CASSQAGDEQFF
TRBJ2-7,TRBV28,14,CASSLSGNADEQYF
TRBJ2-2,TRBV24-1,15,CATGLATSNTGELFF
TRBJ1-1,TRBV28,13,CASSLGEVYEAFF
TRBJ1-5,TRBV4-2,14,CASSQDLWDQPKHF
TRBJ1-2,TRBV27,13,CASSPLGGCGYTF
TRBJ2-1,TRBV7-6,15,CASSLYPGSYNEQFF
TRBJ1-1,TRBV29-1,16,CSAVSGGGYLVTEAFF
TRBJ2-7,TRBV4-1,13,CASSPTGMSEQYF
TRBJ1-1,TRBV25-1,12,CASSEFSTEAFF
TRBJ2-2,TRBV12-3/TRBV12-4,16,CASTPRGGANTGELFF
TRBJ2-1,TRBV29-1,15,CSVEGIAGGRNEQFF
TRBJ2-7,TRBV6-2/TRBV6-3,13,CASSYSETEEQYF
TRBJ2-5,TRBV20-1,15,CSARDLRRAEETQYF
TRBJ2-2,TRBV4-3,16,CASSHILAGDTGELFF
TRBJ1-6,TRBV5-6,12,CASSFQNSPLHF
TRBJ2-7,TRBV6-2/TRBV6-3,12,CASSYSQGEQYF
TRBJ1-1,TRBV28,14,CASSLIGGGAEAFF
TRBJ2-7,TRBV15,15,CATSRDARPSREQYF
TRBJ2-5,TRBV11-2,11,CASSARETQYF
TRBJ1-1,TRBV29-1,11,CSALLNTEAFF
TRBJ2-7,TRBV5-6,14,CASSRWTASYEQYF
TRBJ1-1,TRBV19,13,CASSSRGSTEAFF
TRBJ2-7,TRBV20-1,13,CSATGTDWDEQYF
TRBJ2-2,TRBV5-4,15,CASSPARGSTGELFF
TRBJ1-5,TRBV18,16,CASSRLGDYSNQPQHF
TRBJ1-3,TRBV7-9,13,CASIPRVGNTIYF
TRBJ2-7,TRBV4-1,16,CASSQSDRVSGYEQYF
TRBJ2-4,TRBV21-1,20,CASSKVEGLAEPLAKNIQYF
TRBJ2-7,TRBV19,14,CASTTTEGPYEQYF
TRBJ2-4,TRBV11-2,14,CASRTGGGKNIQYF